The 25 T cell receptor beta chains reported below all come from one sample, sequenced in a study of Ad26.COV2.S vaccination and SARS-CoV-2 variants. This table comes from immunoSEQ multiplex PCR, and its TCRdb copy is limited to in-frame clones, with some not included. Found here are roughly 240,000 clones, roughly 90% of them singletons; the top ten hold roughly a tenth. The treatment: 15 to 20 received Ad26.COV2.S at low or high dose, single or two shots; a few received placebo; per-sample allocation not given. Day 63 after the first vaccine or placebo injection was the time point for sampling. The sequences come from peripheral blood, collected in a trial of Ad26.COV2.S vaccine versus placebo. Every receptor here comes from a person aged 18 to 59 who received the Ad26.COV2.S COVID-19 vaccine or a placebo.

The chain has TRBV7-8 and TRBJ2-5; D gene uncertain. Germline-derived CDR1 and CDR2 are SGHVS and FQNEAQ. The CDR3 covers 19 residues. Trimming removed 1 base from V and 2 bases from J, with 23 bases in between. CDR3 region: CASSLGMWRFPMQQETQYF. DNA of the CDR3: TGTGCCAGCAGCTTAGGGATGTGGCGTTTCCCCATGCAGCAAGAGACCCAGTACTTC.

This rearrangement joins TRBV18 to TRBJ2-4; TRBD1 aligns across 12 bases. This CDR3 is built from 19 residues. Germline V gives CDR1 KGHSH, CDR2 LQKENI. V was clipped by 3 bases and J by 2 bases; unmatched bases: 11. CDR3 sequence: CASSPIGTGGLGSKNIQYF. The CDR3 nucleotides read TGTGCCAGCTCACCCATCGGGACAGGGGGCCTTGGGTCCAAAAACATTCAGTACTTC.

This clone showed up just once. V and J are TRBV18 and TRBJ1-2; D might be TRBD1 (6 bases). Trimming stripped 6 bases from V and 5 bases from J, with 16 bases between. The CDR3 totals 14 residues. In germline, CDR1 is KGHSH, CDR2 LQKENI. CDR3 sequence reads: CASSLRGDPYGYTF. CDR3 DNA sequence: TGTGCCAGCTCCCTTAGGGGGGACCCGTATGGCTACACCTTC. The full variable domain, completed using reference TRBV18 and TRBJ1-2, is NAGVMQNPRHLVRRRGQEARLRCSPMKGHSHVYWYRQLPEEGLKFMVYLQKENIIDESGMPKERFSAEFPKEGPSILRIQQVVRGDSAAYFCASSLRGDPYGYTFGSGTRLTVV.

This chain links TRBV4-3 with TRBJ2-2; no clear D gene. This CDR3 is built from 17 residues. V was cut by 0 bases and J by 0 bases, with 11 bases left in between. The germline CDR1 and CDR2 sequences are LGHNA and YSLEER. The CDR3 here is CASSQDDVPSNTGELFF. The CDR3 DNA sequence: TGCGCCAGCAGCCAAGATGACGTCCCCTCGAACACCGGGGAGCTGTTTTTT.

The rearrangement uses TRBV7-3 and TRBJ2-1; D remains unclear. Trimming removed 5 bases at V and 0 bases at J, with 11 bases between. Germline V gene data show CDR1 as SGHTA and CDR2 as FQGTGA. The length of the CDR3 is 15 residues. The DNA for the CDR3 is TGTGCCAGCAGCGCCAGCAGGCTCTCCTACAATGAGCAGTTCTTC. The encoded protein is CASSASRLSYNEQFF.

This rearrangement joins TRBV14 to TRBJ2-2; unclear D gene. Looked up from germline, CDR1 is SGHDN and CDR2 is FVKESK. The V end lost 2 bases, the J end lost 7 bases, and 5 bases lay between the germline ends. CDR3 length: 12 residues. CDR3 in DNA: TGTGCCAGCAGCCAATACGGCGGGGAGCTGTTTTTT. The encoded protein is CASSQYGGELFF.

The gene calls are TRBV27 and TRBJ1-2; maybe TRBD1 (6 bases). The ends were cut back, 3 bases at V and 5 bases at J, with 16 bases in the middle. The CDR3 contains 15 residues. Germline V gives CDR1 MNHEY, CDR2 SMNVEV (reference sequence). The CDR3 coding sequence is TGTGCCAGCAGTTTCTCAGACCGGGGGCTTTATGGCTACACCTTC. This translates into CASSFSDRGLYGYTF.

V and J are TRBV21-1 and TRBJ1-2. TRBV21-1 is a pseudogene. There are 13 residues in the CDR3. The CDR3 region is CASSNVSVNGYTF. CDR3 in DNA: TGTGCCAGCAGCAATGTTTCGGTGAATGGCTACACCTTC.

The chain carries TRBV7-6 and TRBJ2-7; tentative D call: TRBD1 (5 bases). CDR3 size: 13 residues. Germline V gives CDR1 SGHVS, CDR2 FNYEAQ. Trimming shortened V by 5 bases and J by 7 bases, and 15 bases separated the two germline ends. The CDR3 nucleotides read TGTGCCAGCAGCCCTGCAGGGAAAGGTGAGCAGTACTTC. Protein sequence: CASSPAGKGEQYF.

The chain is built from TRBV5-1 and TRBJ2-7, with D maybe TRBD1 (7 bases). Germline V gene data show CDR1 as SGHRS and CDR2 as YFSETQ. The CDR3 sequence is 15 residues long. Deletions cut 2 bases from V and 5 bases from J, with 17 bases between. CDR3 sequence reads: CASSFKQGRLDEQYF. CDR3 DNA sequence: TGCGCCAGCAGCTTTAAACAGGGGAGGCTTGACGAGCAGTACTTC.

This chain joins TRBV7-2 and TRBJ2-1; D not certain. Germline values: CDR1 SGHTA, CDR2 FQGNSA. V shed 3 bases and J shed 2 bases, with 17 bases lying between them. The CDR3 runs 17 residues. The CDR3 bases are TGTGCCAGCAGCTTTGGGTCGTACTTCAGCGCCTACAATGAGCAGTTCTTC. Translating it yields CASSFGSYFSAYNEQFF.

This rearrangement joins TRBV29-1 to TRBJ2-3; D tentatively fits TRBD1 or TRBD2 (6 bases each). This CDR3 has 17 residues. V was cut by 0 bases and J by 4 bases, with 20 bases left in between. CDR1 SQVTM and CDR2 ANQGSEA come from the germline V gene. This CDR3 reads CSVEDSIRQGRSDTQYF. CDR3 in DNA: TGCAGCGTTGAAGATAGTATTCGGCAGGGGAGGTCAGATACGCAGTATTTT.

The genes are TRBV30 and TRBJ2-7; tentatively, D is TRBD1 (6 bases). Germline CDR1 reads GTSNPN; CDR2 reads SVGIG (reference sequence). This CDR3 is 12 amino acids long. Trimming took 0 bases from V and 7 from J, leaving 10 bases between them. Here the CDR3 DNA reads TGTGCCTGGAGTGTACAGGGCTGGGAGCAGTACTTC. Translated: CAWSVQGWEQYF.

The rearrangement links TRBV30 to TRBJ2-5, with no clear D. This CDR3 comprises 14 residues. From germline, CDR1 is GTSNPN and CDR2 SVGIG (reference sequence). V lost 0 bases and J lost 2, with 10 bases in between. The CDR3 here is CAWSVHGAQETQYF. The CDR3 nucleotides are TGTGCCTGGAGTGTCCACGGCGCTCAAGAGACCCAGTACTTC.

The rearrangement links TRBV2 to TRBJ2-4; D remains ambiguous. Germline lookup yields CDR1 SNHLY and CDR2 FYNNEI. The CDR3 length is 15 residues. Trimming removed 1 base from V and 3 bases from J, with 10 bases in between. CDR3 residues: CASSEEGYVKNIQYF. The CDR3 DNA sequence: TGTGCCAGCAGTGAAGAGGGTTATGTCAAAAACATTCAGTACTTC.

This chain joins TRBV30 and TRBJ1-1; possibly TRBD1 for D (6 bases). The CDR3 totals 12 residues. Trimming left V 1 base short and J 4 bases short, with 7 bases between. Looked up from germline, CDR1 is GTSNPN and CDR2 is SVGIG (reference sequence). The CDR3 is CAWSAGVTEAFF. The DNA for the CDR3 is TGTGCCTGGAGTGCAGGGGTCACTGAAGCTTTCTTT. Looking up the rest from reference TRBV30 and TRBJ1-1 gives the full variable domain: SQTIHQWPATLVQPVGSPLSLECTVEGTSNPNLYWYRQAAGRGLQLLFYSVGIGQISSEVPQNLSASRPQDRQFILSSKKLLLSDSGFYLCAWSAGVTEAFFGQGTRLTVV.

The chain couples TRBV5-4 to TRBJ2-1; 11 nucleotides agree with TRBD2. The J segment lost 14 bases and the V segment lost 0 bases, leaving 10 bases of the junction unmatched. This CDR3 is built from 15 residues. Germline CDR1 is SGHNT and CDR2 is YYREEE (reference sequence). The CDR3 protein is CASSLGLAGGGSEFF. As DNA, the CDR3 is TGTGCCAGCAGCTTGGGCCTAGCGGGGGGCGGGTCGGAGTTCTTC.

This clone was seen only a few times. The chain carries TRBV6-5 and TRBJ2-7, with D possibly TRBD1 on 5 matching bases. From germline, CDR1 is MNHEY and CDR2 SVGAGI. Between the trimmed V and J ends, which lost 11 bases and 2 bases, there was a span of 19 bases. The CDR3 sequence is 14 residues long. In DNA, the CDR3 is TGTGCCTCCCTCGGGCCAGGGATTACCTACGAGCAGTACTTC. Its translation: CASLGPGITYEQYF.

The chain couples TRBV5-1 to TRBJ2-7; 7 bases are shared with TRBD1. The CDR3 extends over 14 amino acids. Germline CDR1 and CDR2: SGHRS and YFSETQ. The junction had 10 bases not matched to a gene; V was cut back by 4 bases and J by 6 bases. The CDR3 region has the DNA TGCGCCAGCAGCGTAACTGACAGGGTGGGCGAGCAGTACTTC. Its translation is CASSVTDRVGEQYF. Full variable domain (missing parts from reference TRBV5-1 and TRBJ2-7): KAGVTQTPRYLIKTRGQQVTLSCSPISGHRSVSWYQQTPGQGLQFLFEYFSETQRNKGNFPGRFSGRQFSNSRSEMNVSTLELGDSALYLCASSVTDRVGEQYFGPGTRLTVT.

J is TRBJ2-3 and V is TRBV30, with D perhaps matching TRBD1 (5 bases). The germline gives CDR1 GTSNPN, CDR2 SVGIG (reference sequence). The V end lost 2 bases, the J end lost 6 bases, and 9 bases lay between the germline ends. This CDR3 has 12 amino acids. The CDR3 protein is CAWSPGADTQYF. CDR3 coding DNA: TGTGCCTGGAGTCCTGGGGCTGATACGCAGTATTTT.

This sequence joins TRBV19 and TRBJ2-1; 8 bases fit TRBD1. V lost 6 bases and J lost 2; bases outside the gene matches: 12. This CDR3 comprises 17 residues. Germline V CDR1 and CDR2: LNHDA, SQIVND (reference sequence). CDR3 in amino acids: CASRDHAAGGPYNEQFF. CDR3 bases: TGTGCCAGTAGGGACCACGCGGCAGGGGGCCCCTACAATGAGCAGTTCTTC.

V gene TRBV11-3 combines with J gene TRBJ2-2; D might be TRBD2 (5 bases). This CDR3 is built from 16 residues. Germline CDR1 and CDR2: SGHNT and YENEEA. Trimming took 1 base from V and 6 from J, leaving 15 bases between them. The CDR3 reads CASSLGGLPFPGELFF. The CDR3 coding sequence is TGTGCCAGCAGCTTAGGAGGACTTCCCTTCCCCGGGGAGCTGTTTTTT.

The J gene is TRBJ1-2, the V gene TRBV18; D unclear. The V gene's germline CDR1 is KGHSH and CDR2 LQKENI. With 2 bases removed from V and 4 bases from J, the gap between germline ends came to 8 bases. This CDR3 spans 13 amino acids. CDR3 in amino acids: CASSPTESYGYTF. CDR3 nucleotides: TGTGCCAGCTCACCAACAGAGAGCTATGGCTACACCTTC.

In DNA form, the CDR3 reads TGTGCCAGCAGCCTTTTACCCCTGATCAATCAGCCCCAGCATTTT. This encodes CASSLLPLINQPQHF. V and J are TRBV12-1 and TRBJ1-5. TRBV12-1 has pseudogene status. The CDR3 extends over 15 amino acids.

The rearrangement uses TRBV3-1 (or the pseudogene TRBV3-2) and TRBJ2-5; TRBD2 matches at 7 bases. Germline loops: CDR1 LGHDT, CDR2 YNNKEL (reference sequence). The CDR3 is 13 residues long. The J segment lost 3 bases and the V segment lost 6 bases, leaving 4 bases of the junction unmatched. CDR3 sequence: CASRSSGKETQYF. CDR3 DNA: TGTGCCAGCAGGTCTAGCGGAAAAGAGACCCAGTACTTC.